This is a list of T cell receptor beta chains from one sample in a study of cytomegalovirus exposure and HLA in healthy donors. Clones were read by immunoSEQ multiplex PCR, and TCRdb kept only the in-frame ones, dropping some. The sample records about 150,000 clones, roughly 80% being singletons. The sequencing input was PBMCs. These receptor sequences come from a middle-aged woman in good health and CMV-seronegative. Each CDR3 is given with its conserved first and last residue. Each record gives: V gene, J gene, D gene, CDR3 length, clone size, CDR3 DNA, CDR3 protein. D genes are given only for firm matches. Part of the rows lack a size; the others show once, few, many or a class for expanded clones.

TRBV7-8	TRBJ1-1	NA	12	NA	TGTGCCAGCAGCTTACCGGGCACTGAAGCTTTCTTT	CASSLPGTEAFF
TRBV15	TRBJ1-5	NA	17	few	TGTGCCACCAGCAGAGATGTCGCGGTCAGGGGTAATCAGCCCCAGCATTTT	CATSRDVAVRGNQPQHF
TRBV7-9	TRBJ2-7	NA	14	NA	TGTGCCAGCAGCTCGGACAGACAGAGGCACGAGCAGTACTTC	CASSSDRQRHEQYF
TRBV9	TRBJ1-3	NA	15	NA	TGTGCCAGCAGCGTAGCCAGAGGGACTGGAAACACCATATATTTT	CASSVARGTGNTIYF
TRBV5-1	TRBJ1-4	TRBD1	16	NA	TGCGCCAGCAGCAGGGGGGACAGGGGTGTCTTTGGGAAACTGTTTTTT	CASSRGDRGVFGKLFF
TRBV25-1	TRBJ1-2	NA	13	NA	TGTGCCAGCAGGGACATCTTTAACTATGGCTACACCTTC	CASRDIFNYGYTF
TRBV6-6	TRBJ1-2	TRBD1	13	NA	TGTGCCAGCTATCACAGGGGCTTCTATGGCTACACCTTC	CASYHRGFYGYTF
TRBV5-1	TRBJ1-6	TRBD1	16	NA	TGCGCCAGCAGCGCGGGGACAGGTCTCGCCTCTTACCCCCTCCACTTT	CASSAGTGLASYPLHF
TRBV5-1	TRBJ1-2	TRBD1	14	few	TGCGCCAGCAGCTTGGTTGGGACAGGGGTAGGCTACACCTTC	CASSLVGTGVGYTF
TRBV13	TRBJ2-1	NA	16	NA	TGTGCCAGCAGCTTAGGTCCCCCCGCGGTCTACAATGAGCAGTTCTTC	CASSLGPPAVYNEQFF
TRBV12-5	TRBJ1-1	NA	14	NA	TGTGCTAGTGGTTTGGTAGGGGAGAACACTGAAGCTTTCTTT	CASGLVGENTEAFF
TRBV28	TRBJ1-2	NA	16	NA	TGTGCCAGCACCCTGGGGAGTGGGCCCGCTAACTATGGCTACACCTTC	CASTLGSGPANYGYTF
TRBV6-1	TRBJ2-3	TRBD1	15	NA	TGTGCCAGCAGTGGACAGGGGGGTGACACAGATACGCAGTATTTT	CASSGQGGDTDTQYF
TRBV7-9	TRBJ2-1	TRBD2	15	NA	TGTGCCAGCACCCTACTAGCGGGGGCTGGGTTGGAGCAGTTCTTC	CASTLLAGAGLEQFF
TRBV7-8	TRBJ2-1	NA	15	NA	TGTGCCAGCAGCTTCGATCGGGGGACCTACAATGAGCAGTTCTTC	CASSFDRGTYNEQFF
TRBV11-2	TRBJ2-7	TRBD1	15	NA	TGTGCCAGCAGCATAAGGACAGGGGACGTGATCGAGCAGTACTTC	CASSIRTGDVIEQYF
TRBV29-1	TRBJ2-5	TRBD1	15	NA	TGCAGCGTCGCCGGGACAGGGGGCGGTGGAGAGACCCAGTACTTC	CSVAGTGGGGETQYF
TRBV6-5	TRBJ1-1	TRBD1	15	NA	TGTGCCAGCAGTTACTCAAAGACAGGGGGGACTGAAGCTTTCTTT	CASSYSKTGGTEAFF
TRBV2	TRBJ1-2	TRBD1	13	NA	TGTGCCACCCAACCGGGACAGGACTATGGCTACACCTTC	CATQPGQDYGYTF
TRBV19	TRBJ1-4	NA	13	NA	TGTGCCAGTAGTATTGGGCTATTTGAAAAACTGTTTTTT	CASSIGLFEKLFF
TRBV6-1	TRBJ1-2	NA	17	NA	TGTGCCAGCAGTGAACAACCAGGGTTTACCGCGATCAGTGGCTACACCTTC	CASSEQPGFTAISGYTF
TRBV5-1	TRBJ1-6	TRBD1	13	NA	TGCGCCAGCAGCTTACAGGGGGAATCACCCCTCCACTTT	CASSLQGESPLHF
TRBV19	TRBJ1-2	TRBD1	14	NA	TGTGCCAGTATGAATACAGGGGGGGACTATGGCTACACCTTC	CASMNTGGDYGYTF
TRBV18	TRBJ1-2	TRBD1	16	NA	TGTGCCAGCTCACCTGGGACAGGGGAGTCCCTAGGTGGCTACACCTTC	CASSPGTGESLGGYTF
TRBV19	TRBJ2-3	NA	12	NA	TGTGCCAGTAGTATAGACCGAGATACGCAGTATTTT	CASSIDRDTQYF
TRBV11-3	TRBJ2-7	TRBD1	15	NA	TGTGCCAGCAGCCCCGGACAGGGTAGAAAGCACGAGCAGTACTTC	CASSPGQGRKHEQYF
TRBV5-6	TRBJ1-2	NA	12	NA	TGTGCCAGCAGCTTCAGGGCCCGGGGCTACACCTTC	CASSFRARGYTF
TRBV28	TRBJ1-1	NA	15	once	TGTGCCAGCAGTTTTTCAGACAGGCCTGTAGGTGAAGCTTTCTTT	CASSFSDRPVGEAFF
TRBV6-5	TRBJ2-3	TRBD1	16	NA	TGTGCCAGCAGTTACGAGGGGGCCCGGCAACAAGATACGCAGTATTTT	CASSYEGARQQDTQYF
TRBV27	TRBJ2-1	NA	13	NA	TGTGCCAGCAGTTTATCCGGGATGAATGAGCAGTTCTTC	CASSLSGMNEQFF
TRBV6-5	TRBJ2-7	NA	11	NA	TGTGCCACCTATCGTTTCCACGAGCAGTACTTC	CATYRFHEQYF
TRBV5-1	TRBJ2-7	TRBD1	14	NA	TGCGCCAGCAGCCCGGGACAGGGGGCGGGGGAGCAGTACTTC	CASSPGQGAGEQYF
TRBV5-1	TRBJ2-2	NA	17	few	TGCGCCAGCAGCCCAGGCGTAACGTACCAGAACACCGGGGAGCTGTTTTTT	CASSPGVTYQNTGELFF
TRBV11-3	TRBJ1-1	NA	11	few	TGTGCCAGCAGCTTGGGCCCTGAAGCTTTCTTT	CASSLGPEAFF
TRBV19	TRBJ1-5	NA	17	NA	TGTGCCAGTAACCCATGGTATACCACAGATAGCAATCAGCCCCAGCATTTT	CASNPWYTTDSNQPQHF
TRBV10-3	TRBJ1-5	TRBD1	14	NA	TGTGCCATCAGGGGAGGGACAGGGAATCAGCCCCAGCATTTT	CAIRGGTGNQPQHF
TRBV5-1	TRBJ1-5	NA	14	NA	TGCGCCAGCAGCTTGGCAGGGAGGGATCAGCCCCAGCATTTT	CASSLAGRDQPQHF
TRBV6-1	TRBJ1-2	NA	11	few	TGTGCCAGCACCCAGGGCTCTGGCTACACCTTC	CASTQGSGYTF
TRBV27	TRBJ1-1	TRBD1	14	few	TGTGCCAGCAGTTGGACAGGATTAGACACTGAAGCTTTCTTT	CASSWTGLDTEAFF
TRBV5-1	TRBJ2-1	TRBD2	14	NA	TGCGCCAGCAGCTGGACTAGCGGGGCCAATGAGCAGTTCTTC	CASSWTSGANEQFF
TRBV5-1	TRBJ2-7	NA	12	few	TGCGCCAGCAGCCCCAGGGGCTACGAGCAGTACTTC	CASSPRGYEQYF
TRBV6-5	TRBJ1-2	NA	13	once	TGTGCCAGCAGTTACTCTGGGAGCTATGGCTACACCTTC	CASSYSGSYGYTF
TRBV15	TRBJ2-5	TRBD1	14	NA	TGTGCCACCAGCAGAGACAGGACAGGGGAGACCCAGTACTTC	CATSRDRTGETQYF
TRBV30	TRBJ1-5	NA	14	NA	TGTGCCTGGAGTCCCGGTTATAGCAATCAGCCCCAGCATTTT	CAWSPGYSNQPQHF
TRBV5-1	TRBJ1-3	NA	18	NA	TGCGCCAGCAGCTTGGCGCTGGGGCAGTCAGGAACTGGAAACACCATATATTTT	CASSLALGQSGTGNTIYF
TRBV29-1	TRBJ2-7	TRBD1	14	NA	TGCAGCGTATTGGGACAGGTGGGCTTCTACGAGCAGTACTTC	CSVLGQVGFYEQYF
TRBV5-4	TRBJ2-1	TRBD2	17	NA	TGTGCCAGCAGCTTGGATGGAGCGGGGGCCTCCTACAATGAGCAGTTCTTC	CASSLDGAGASYNEQFF
TRBV11-3	TRBJ1-2	NA	9	NA	TGTGCCAGCAGGGGGAGGATCGACTTC	CASRGRIDF
TRBV7-9	TRBJ1-1	NA	15	NA	TGTGCCAGCAGCTTAGGCCAGGGTCCGAACACTGAAGCTTTCTTT	CASSLGQGPNTEAFF
TRBV11-3	TRBJ1-2	TRBD1	13	NA	TGTGCCAGCAGGGGGACAGGAAACTATGGCTACACCTTC	CASRGTGNYGYTF
TRBV7-8	TRBJ2-7	TRBD1	14	NA	TGTGCCAGCAGCTCACAGGGGGCGGTGGGCGAGCAGTACTTC	CASSSQGAVGEQYF
TRBV10-2	TRBJ1-5	NA	12	NA	TGCGCCAGCAAGATCGGGGGACAGCCCCAGCATTTT	CASKIGGQPQHF
TRBV7-8	TRBJ1-5	NA	15	NA	TGTGCCAGCAGCTTACCCGGCAGGGCTGATCAGCCCCAGCATTTT	CASSLPGRADQPQHF
TRBV6-6	TRBJ2-7	TRBD2	13	NA	TGTGCCAGCACTAGGGCCTGGGAGGGCGAGCAGTACTTC	CASTRAWEGEQYF
TRBV28	TRBJ1-2	NA	17	NA	TGTGCCAGCAAAGAGTCGGGACGGGAGGGGATTGACTATGGCTACACCTTC	CASKESGREGIDYGYTF
TRBV11-2	TRBJ2-7	TRBD1	15	NA	TGTGCCAGCAGCTTTCCGGGACAGGGATCCTACGAGCAGTACTTC	CASSFPGQGSYEQYF
TRBV19	TRBJ1-1	NA	15	NA	TGTGCCAGCTCTATAGTCGAAGGGAGGGTAGCAGAAGCTTTCTTT	CASSIVEGRVAEAFF
TRBV2	TRBJ1-2	NA	14	NA	TGTGCCAGCAGAAGGGAGGGCCTTAACTATGGCTACACCTTC	CASRREGLNYGYTF